In this sample, the clone carrying this T cell receptor (beta chain) turned up many times. TCRdb called the 5' RACE reads again in MiXCR, with one record for every CDR3 protein. The data hold under 85,000 distinct CDR3 sequences, with approximately 5.3% observed a single time. These data originate in a study of neurological immune-mediated disorders. Trimming shortened V by 1 base and J by 0 bases, and 7 bases separated the two germline ends. The CDR3 is 14 residues long. Germline CDR1 reads SEHNR; CDR2 reads FQNEAQ (reference sequence). The V gene is TRBV7-9, the J gene TRBJ2-7, with TRBD2 as a possible D gene (5 bases). The sample comprised PBMCs. The receptor comes from a human donor with multiple sclerosis. The donor label of this sample is uncertain. The CDR3 loop reads CASSLDAGSYEQYF. As DNA, the CDR3 is TGTGCCAGCAGCTTAGACGCGGGCTCCTACGAGCAGTACTTC.